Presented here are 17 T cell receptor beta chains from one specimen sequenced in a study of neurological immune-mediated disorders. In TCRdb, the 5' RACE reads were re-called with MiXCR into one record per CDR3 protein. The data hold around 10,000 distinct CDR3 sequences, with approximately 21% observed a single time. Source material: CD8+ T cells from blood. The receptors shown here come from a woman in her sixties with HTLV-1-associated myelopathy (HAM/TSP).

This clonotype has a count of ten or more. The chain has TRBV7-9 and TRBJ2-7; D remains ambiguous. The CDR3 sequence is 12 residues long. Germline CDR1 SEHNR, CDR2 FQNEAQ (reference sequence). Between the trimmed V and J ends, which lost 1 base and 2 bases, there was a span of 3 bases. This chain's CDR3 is CASSLGTYEQYF. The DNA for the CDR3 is TGTGCCAGCAGCTTAGGGACCTACGAGCAGTACTTC.

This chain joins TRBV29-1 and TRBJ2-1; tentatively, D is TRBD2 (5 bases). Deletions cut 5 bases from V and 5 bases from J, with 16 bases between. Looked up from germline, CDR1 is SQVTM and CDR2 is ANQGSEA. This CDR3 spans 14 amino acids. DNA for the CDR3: TGCAGCGTTTCCGGGAAAAGTATTGACAATGAGCAGTTCTTC. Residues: CSVSGKSIDNEQFF.

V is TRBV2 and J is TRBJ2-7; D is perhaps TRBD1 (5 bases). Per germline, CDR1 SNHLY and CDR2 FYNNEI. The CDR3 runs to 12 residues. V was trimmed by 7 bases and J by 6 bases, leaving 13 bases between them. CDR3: CASTIRAGEQYF. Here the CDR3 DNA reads TGTGCCAGCACAATCAGGGCTGGCGAGCAGTACTTC.

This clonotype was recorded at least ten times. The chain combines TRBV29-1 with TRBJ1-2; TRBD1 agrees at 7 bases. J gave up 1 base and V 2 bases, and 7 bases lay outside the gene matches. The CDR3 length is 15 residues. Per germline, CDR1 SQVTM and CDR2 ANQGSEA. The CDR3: CSVESTGQFNYGYTF. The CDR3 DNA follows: TGCAGCGTTGAATCTACGGGACAGTTTAACTATGGCTACACCTTC. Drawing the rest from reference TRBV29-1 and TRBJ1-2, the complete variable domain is SAVISQKPSRDICQRGTSLTIQCQVDSQVTMMFWYRQQPGQSLTLIATANQGSEATYESGFVIDKFPISRPNLTFSTLTVSNMSPEDSSIYLCSVESTGQFNYGYTFGSGTRLTVV.

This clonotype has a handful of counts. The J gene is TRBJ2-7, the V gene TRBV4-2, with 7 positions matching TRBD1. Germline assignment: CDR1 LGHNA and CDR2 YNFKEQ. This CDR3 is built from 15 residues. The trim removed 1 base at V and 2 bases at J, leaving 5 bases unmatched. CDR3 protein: CASSQGIGTAYEQYF. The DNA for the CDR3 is TGTGCCAGCAGCCAAGGGATCGGGACAGCCTACGAGCAGTACTTC.

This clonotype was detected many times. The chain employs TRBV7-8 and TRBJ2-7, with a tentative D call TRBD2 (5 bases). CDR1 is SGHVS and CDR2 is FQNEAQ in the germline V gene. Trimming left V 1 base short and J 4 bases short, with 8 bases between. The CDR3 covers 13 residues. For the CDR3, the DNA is TGTGCCAGCAGCTTAGAGGGAGATTACGAGCAGTACTTC. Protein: CASSLEGDYEQYF.

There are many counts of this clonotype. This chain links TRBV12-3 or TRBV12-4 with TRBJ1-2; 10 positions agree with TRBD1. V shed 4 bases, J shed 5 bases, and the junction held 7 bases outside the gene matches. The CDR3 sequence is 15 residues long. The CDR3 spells CASSSPGQGWYGYTF. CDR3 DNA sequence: TGTGCCAGCAGTTCCCCGGGACAGGGGTGGTATGGCTACACCTTC.

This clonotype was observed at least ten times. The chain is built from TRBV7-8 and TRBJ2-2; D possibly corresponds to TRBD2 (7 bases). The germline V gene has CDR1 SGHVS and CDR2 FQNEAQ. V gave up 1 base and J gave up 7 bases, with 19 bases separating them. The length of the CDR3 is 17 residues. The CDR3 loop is CASSLEGGREMDGELFF. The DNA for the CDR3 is TGTGCCAGCAGCTTAGAGGGGGGGCGGGAGATGGACGGGGAGCTGTTTTTT.

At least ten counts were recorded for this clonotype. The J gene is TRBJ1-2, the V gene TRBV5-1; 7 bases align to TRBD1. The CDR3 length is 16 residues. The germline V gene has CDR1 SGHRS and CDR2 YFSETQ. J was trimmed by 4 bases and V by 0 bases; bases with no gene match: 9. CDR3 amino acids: CASSLAPDRAAYGYTF. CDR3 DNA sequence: TGCGCCAGCAGCTTGGCCCCAGACAGGGCGGCCTATGGCTACACCTTC.

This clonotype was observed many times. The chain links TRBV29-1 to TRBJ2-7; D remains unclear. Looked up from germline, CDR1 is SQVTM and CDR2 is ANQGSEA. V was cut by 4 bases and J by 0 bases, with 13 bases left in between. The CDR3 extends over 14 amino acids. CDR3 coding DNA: TGCAGCGTTGGTGAAGACCGAACCTCCTACGAGCAGTACTTC. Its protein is CSVGEDRTSYEQYF.

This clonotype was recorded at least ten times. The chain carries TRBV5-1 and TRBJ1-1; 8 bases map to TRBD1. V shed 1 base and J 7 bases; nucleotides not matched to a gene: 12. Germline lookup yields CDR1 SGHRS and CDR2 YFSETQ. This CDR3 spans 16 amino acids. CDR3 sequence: CASSLWGHDRGNEAFF. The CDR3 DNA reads TGCGCCAGCAGCTTGTGGGGACACGACAGGGGAAATGAAGCTTTCTTT.

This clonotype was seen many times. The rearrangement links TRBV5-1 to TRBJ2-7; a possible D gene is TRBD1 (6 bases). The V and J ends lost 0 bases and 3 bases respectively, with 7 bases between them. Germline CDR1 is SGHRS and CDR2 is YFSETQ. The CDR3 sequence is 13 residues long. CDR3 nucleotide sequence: TGCGCCAGCAGCTTGGTACAGGGCTACGAGCAGTACTTC. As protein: CASSLVQGYEQYF.

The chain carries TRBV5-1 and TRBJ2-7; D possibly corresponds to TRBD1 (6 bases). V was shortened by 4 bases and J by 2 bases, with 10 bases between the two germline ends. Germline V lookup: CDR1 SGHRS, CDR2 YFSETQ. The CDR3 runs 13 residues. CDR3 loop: CASSPGTPYEQYF. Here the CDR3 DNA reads TGCGCCAGCAGCCCCGGGACACCCTACGAGCAGTACTTC.

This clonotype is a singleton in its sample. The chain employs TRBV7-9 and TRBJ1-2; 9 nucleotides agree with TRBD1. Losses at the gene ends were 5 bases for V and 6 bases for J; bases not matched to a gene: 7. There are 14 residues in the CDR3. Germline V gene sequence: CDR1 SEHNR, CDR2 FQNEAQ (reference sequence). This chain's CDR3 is CASSPRTGVDGYTF. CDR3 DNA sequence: TGTGCCAGCAGCCCCCGGACAGGGGTGGATGGCTACACCTTC.

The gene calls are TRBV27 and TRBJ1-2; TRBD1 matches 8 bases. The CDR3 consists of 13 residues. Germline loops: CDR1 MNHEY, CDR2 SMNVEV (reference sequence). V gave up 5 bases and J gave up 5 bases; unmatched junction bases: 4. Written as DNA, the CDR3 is TGTGCCAGCAGTCCCAGGGGGCTATATGGCTACACCTTC. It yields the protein CASSPRGLYGYTF.

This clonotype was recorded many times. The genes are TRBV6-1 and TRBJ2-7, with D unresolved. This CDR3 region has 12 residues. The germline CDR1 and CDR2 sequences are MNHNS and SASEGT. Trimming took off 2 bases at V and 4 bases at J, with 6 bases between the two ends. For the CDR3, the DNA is TGTGCCAGCAGTGAAATAGGGTACGAGCAGTACTTC. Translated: CASSEIGYEQYF.

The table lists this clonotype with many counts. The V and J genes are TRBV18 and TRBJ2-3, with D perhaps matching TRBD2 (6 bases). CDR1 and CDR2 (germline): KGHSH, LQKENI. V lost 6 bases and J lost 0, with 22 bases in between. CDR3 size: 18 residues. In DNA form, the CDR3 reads TGTGCCAGCTCCCTCCGTGGAGTAGCGGAGCTTAGCACAGATACGCAGTATTTT. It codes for CASSLRGVAELSTDTQYF.